The table lists the clone carrying this T cell receptor beta chain with many counts. This record belongs to a study of T cells in Graves' hyperthyroidism and ophthalmopathy. This CDR3 contains 13 residues. Trimming removed 0 bases at V and 8 bases at J, with 10 bases between. Germline V gene sequence: CDR1 LGHDT, CDR2 YNNKEL (reference sequence). RNA transcripts gave rise to amplified TCR beta CDR3 regions. During a first-round RT-PCR of the TCR CDR3, the HTBI primer set was used. TCRdb reprocessed the multiplex PCR reads via MiXCR and lists one record per CDR3 protein. The repertoire holds approximately 210,000 distinct CDR3 sequences, about a sixth seen once, with around 52% in the top ten.

The chain combines TRBV3-1 with TRBJ1-1; D not certain. Sequenced sample: blood. This clonotype was obtained from a man between 50 and 59 years old with Graves' hyperthyroidism. The CDR3 DNA follows: TGTGCCAGCAGCCAAGATTGGGGAGAGGAAGCTTTCTTT. Protein product: CASSQDWGEEAFF.